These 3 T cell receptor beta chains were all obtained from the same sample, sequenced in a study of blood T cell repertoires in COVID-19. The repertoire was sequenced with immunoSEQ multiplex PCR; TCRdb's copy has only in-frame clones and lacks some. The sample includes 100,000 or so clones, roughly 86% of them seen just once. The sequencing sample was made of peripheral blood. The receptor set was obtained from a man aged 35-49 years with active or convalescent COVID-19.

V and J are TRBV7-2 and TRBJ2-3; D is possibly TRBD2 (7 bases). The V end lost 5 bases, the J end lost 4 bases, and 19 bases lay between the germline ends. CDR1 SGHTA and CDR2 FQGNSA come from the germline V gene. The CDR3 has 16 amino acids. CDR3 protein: CASSPNTGGGPDTQYF. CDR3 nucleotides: TGTGCCAGCAGCCCGAATACGGGGGGCGGTCCAGATACGCAGTATTTT.

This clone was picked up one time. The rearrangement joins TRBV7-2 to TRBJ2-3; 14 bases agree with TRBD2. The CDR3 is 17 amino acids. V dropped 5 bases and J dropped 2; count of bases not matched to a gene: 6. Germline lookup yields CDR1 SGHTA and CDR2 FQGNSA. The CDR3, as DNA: TGTGCCAGCAGCCCCTCGGGACTAGCGGGGGTCACAGATACGCAGTATTTT. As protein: CASSPSGLAGVTDTQYF.

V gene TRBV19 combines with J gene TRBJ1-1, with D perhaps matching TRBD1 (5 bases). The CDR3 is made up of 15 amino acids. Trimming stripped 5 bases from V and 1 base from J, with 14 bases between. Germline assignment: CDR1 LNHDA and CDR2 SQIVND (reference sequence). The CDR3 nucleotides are TGTGCCAGTAGTTTCTCAGGGTCCGGGAACACTGAAGCTTTCTTT. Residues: CASSFSGSGNTEAFF.